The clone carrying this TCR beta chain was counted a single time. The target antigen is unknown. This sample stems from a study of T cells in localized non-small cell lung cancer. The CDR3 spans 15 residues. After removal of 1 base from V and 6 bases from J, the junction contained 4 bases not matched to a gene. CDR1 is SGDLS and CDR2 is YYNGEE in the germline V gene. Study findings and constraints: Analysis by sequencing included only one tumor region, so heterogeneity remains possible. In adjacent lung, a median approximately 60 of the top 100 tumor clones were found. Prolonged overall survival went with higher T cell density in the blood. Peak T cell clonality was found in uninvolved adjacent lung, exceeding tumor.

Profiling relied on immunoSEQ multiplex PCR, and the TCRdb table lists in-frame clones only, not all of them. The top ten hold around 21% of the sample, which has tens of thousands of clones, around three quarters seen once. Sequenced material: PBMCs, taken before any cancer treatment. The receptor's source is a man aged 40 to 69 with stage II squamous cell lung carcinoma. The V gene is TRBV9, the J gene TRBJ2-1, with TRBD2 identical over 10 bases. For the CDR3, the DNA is TGTGCCAGCAGCGTACAAAGCGGGAGGGCCAATGAGCAGTTCTTC. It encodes CASSVQSGRANEQFF.